The source of this T cell receptor beta chain is a study of cytomegalovirus exposure and HLA in healthy donors. Overall study: In an early release, HLA-typed donors contributed approximately 82 million unique TCR sequences.

A remark on this clone: The antigen remains unidentified.

PCR employed 60 Vbeta and 13 Jbeta primers. Data came from immunoSEQ multiplex PCR; TCRdb stores just in-frame clones and leaves some out. The sample lists tens of thousands of clones, around 70% occurring once. The CDR3 runs 13 residues. V was cut by 3 bases and J by 5 bases, with 10 bases left in between. Germline V gene lookup returns CDR1 SEHNR and CDR2 FQNEAQ (reference sequence). Broader study findings: Researchers counted roughly 150 TCR beta chains as cytomegalovirus-associated. Immune exposure information comprised only CMV serostatus. Later work showed greater clonal expansion in HLA-associated TCR beta chains than in equally common others.

V usage is TRBV7-9 and J usage is TRBJ1-1, with D perhaps TRBD1 (6 bases). The sample was PBMCs. This receptor was taken from a male donor in good health and CMV-seropositive. Here the CDR3 DNA reads TGTGCCAGCAGCTTCCCAGGGGAAACTGAAGCTTTCTTT. Translating it yields CASSFPGETEAFF.